A single T cell receptor (beta chain) is shown here with its context. The CDR3 has 12 amino acids. The germline V gene has CDR1 SQVTM and CDR2 ANQGSEA. V gave up 2 bases and J gave up 5 bases, with 9 bases separating them. The entry originates in a study of CD8 T cells in Susac syndrome. It was with random hexamers that roughly 0.5 to 1 ug RNA was reverse transcribed. TCRdb re-called the immunoSEQ multiplex PCR reads with MiXCR, one entry per CDR3 protein. The table records around 140,000 distinct CDR3 sequences, 94% of them present only once. What was sequenced was CD4+ T cells from PBMCs. The rearrangement uses TRBV29-1 and TRBJ2-5; D possibly corresponds to TRBD1 (6 bases). This TCR was sampled from a human donor in good health. CDR3 nucleotide sequence: TGCAGCGTTGAACCAGGGGTGGAGACCCAGTACTTC. Residues: CSVEPGVETQYF.